This T cell receptor (beta chain) was identified during a study of T cells in Graves' hyperthyroidism and ophthalmopathy. Overall study: Peripheral blood was taken when the disease was first diagnosed, before any treatment began. Findings of the study overall: Model predictions of ophthalmopathy came a median approximately seven months before onset.

Points on this clonotype: The antigen remains undetermined.

Amplification of TCR beta CDR3 regions was performed using RNA transcripts as template. First-round RT-PCR targeting the TCR CDR3 was performed with the HTBI primer set. MiXCR was run by TCRdb on the multiplex PCR reads, yielding one entry per CDR3 protein. The profile covers under 400,000 distinct CDR3 sequences, with around 16% appearing a single time and around a third taken by the ten largest. The CDR3 is made up of 15 amino acids. Germline V gene lookup returns CDR1 SEHNR and CDR2 FQNEAQ (reference sequence). The sample taken for sequencing was blood. The clonotype originates from a man aged 25-40 years with Graves' hyperthyroidism. V is TRBV7-9 and J is TRBJ2-3; 10 bases map to TRBD1. The J call may be wrong; the DNA end is better matched by TRBJ1-5. CDR3 in DNA: TGTGCCAGCAGCTCCGGACAGGGGGGCACAGATACGCAGCATTTT. This encodes CASSSGQGGTDTQHF.